The rows below give T cell receptor beta chains drawn from one sample of a study of siplizumab effects on memory and regulatory T cells. Data came from immunoSEQ multiplex PCR; TCRdb stores just in-frame clones and leaves some out. The sample contains under 140,000 clones, around 90% of which appear only once. Sequenced sample: CD4+ T cells sorted from blood. These receptors all come from a human donor in good health. Each CDR3 is given with its conserved first and last residue. A D gene is named only where the DNA matches it firmly.

J gene: TRBJ1-2
V gene: TRBV30
D gene: TRBD1
CDR3 protein: CAWSMDRGLGYGYTF
CDR3 DNA: TGTGCCTGGAGTATGGACAGGGGGCTTGGCTATGGCTACACCTTC

J gene: TRBJ1-3
V gene: TRBV7-9
D gene: TRBD1
CDR3 protein: CASSRVGTVGNTIYF
CDR3 DNA: TGTGCCAGCAGCCGTGTGGGGACAGTTGGAAACACCATATATTTT

J gene: TRBJ1-4
V gene: TRBV7-8
D gene: .
CDR3 protein: CASSLEGLTNEKLFF
CDR3 DNA: TGTGCCAGCAGCTTAGAGGGGCTTACTAATGAAAAACTGTTTTTT

J gene: TRBJ2-1
V gene: TRBV19
D gene: TRBD2
CDR3 protein: CASTPAGGLGEQFF
CDR3 DNA: TGTGCCAGTACCCCTGCGGGGGGGCTCGGGGAGCAGTTCTTC

J gene: TRBJ1-3
V gene: TRBV6-5
D gene: .
CDR3 protein: CASTIGGFSGNTIYF
CDR3 DNA: TGTGCCAGCACCATAGGGGGGTTCTCTGGAAACACCATATATTTT

J gene: TRBJ2-7
V gene: TRBV4-1
D gene: .
CDR3 protein: CASSPFEEYEQYF
CDR3 DNA: TGCGCCAGCAGCCCCTTCGAGGAGTACGAGCAGTACTTC

J gene: TRBJ2-7
V gene: TRBV19
D gene: TRBD1
CDR3 protein: CASSSPGQGHYEQYF
CDR3 DNA: TGTGCCAGTAGTTCACCGGGACAGGGACACTACGAGCAGTACTTC

J gene: TRBJ2-3
V gene: TRBV6-1
D gene: .
CDR3 protein: CASSEGRTGPADTQYF
CDR3 DNA: TGTGCCAGCAGTGAAGGTAGGACTGGGCCCGCCGATACGCAGTATTTT

J gene: TRBJ1-2
V gene: TRBV5-5
D gene: TRBD1
CDR3 protein: CASSLTDRDISYGYTF
CDR3 DNA: TGTGCCAGCAGCTTGACCGACAGGGACATTAGTTATGGCTACACCTTC

J gene: TRBJ1-2
V gene: TRBV7-2
D gene: .
CDR3 protein: CASSFGGAYGYTF
CDR3 DNA: TGTGCCAGCAGCTTCGGGGGGGCCTATGGCTACACCTTC

J gene: TRBJ2-3
V gene: TRBV5-6
D gene: .
CDR3 protein: CASSLGGAATRRDTQYF
CDR3 DNA: TGTGCCAGCAGCTTGGGGGGTGCCGCAACCCGTCGTGATACGCAGTATTTT